This TCR beta chain derives from a study of T-cell reconstitution after alpha-beta-depleted transplantation in children. Unique molecular identifiers were incorporated when the TCRbeta library was constructed. MiXCR was run by TCRdb on the PCR reads, yielding one entry per CDR3 protein. This table holds a few hundred thousand distinct CDR3 sequences, roughly a tenth found once. V lost 4 bases, J lost 5 bases, and 15 bases lay in between. The CDR3 covers 14 residues. CDR1 SGDLS and CDR2 YYNGEE come from the germline V gene. Study-wide results and limits: A year post-transplant, T-cell counts and diversity derived mostly from newly produced T cells. From surviving recipient T cells and thymic progenitors came the high day-60 TCRbeta diversity observed in some patients. After transplant, at about two months, alpha-beta T cells were reportedly derived from several hundred expanded graft clones.

The table lists this clonotype with many counts. As yet, its antigen is unknown. The sample here was PBMCs, taken before TCRalphabeta/CD19-depleted stem cell transplant. This chain links TRBV9 with TRBJ2-5; D unclear. The sequence was obtained from a child younger than two with acute myeloid leukemia, due to receive a stem cell transplant. CDR3 DNA: TGTGCCAGCAGCCGCTTCGGAACGGGCGAGACCCAGTACTTC. Translation: CASSRFGTGETQYF. Variable domain in full (rest from reference TRBV9 and TRBJ2-5): DSGVTQTPKHLITATGQRVTLRCSPRSGDLSVYWYQQSLDQGLQFLIQYYNGEERAKGNILERFSAQQFPDLHSELNLSSLELGDSALYFCASSRFGTGETQYFGPGTRLLVL.